The 2 T cell receptor beta chains given below trace back to one sample, sequenced in a study of regulatory T cells in long-lasting Graves disease (dated by TCRdb to the early 2020s). The time point label, read with the paper, signifies: newly diagnosed GD, antithyroid drugs for less than 3 months. RNA was extracted from PBMCs in TRIzol for both TCR sequencing and RNA sequencing. To prepare the library, multiplex PCR was applied. Sequencing instrument: Illumina HiSeq 4000. To build TCR beta libraries, CDR3 regions were amplified by Arm-PCR using iRepertoire HTBI primers. The public reads were quality trimmed at Q25 with fastp and then assembled into clones with MiXCR by TCRdb, keeping productive beta chains. Identical CDR3 protein sequences are pooled into one entry, listed with their most common genes and DNA. This sample gives 450,000 to 600,000 distinct CDR3 sequences in total; around 15% of them show up just once. Less than 15% of the sample belongs to the ten largest clones.

This same sample was also part of a study on T cells in Graves' hyperthyroidism and ophthalmopathy.

The starting material was peripheral blood mononuclear cells (PBMCs), obtained at new diagnosis, from a patient treated with antithyroid drugs. The source of these receptors is a man aged 35-49 years with Graves disease. Donor details come from another sample of the same person, matched by shared clones.

The chain uses TRBV5-1 and TRBJ2-2; TRBD1 agrees at 9 bases. Germline assignment: CDR1 SGHRS and CDR2 YFSETQ. After removal of 3 bases from V and 4 bases from J, the junction contained 4 bases not matched to a gene. This CDR3 region has 15 residues. CDR3 region: CASSWTGDGTGELFF. The DNA for the CDR3 is TGCGCCAGCAGCTGGACAGGGGACGGCACCGGGGAGCTGTTTTTT. The variable domain in full, completed from reference TRBV5-1 and TRBJ2-2, reads KAGVTQTPRYLIKTRGQQVTLSCSPISGHRSVSWYQQTPGQGLQFLFEYFSETQRNKGNFPGRFSGRQFSNSRSEMNVSTLELGDSALYLCASSWTGDGTGELFFGEGSRLTVL.

Details on this clonotype: A much bigger clone sits one base away, suggesting this may be a read error. V gene TRBV2 combines with J gene TRBJ2-7; the match to TRBD2 covers 9 bases. Per the germline V gene, CDR1 is SNHLY and CDR2 is FYNNEI. The CDR3 contains 14 residues. CDR3 region: CASTYLAGSYKQYF. The CDR3 nucleotides read TGTGCCAGCACCTATCTAGCGGGATCCTACAAGCAGTACTTC.